Sequencing of this TCR beta chain was carried out in a study of blood T cells in healthy people across ages. The CDR3 length is 13 residues. V lost 7 bases, J lost 7 bases, and 19 bases lay in between. CDR1 and CDR2 from the germline V gene are SQVTM and ANQGSEA. With a J-beta primer mix and a sample-barcoded 5' primer, a second PCR ran roughly 7 to 11 cycles. TCRdb called the 5' RACE reads again in MiXCR, with one record for every CDR3 protein. The repertoire holds approximately 1.5 million distinct CDR3 sequences, roughly 30% seen once, with about 11% in the top ten. The sample providers were healthy Caucasian people from Russia, aged roughly 6 to 95. General study points: Aged donors had fewer naive CD4+ cells and lower diversity than long-lived donors. With age, beta diversity per million T cells declined roughly linearly, significantly by approximately 41.

In this sample, this clonotype turned up a few times. The antigen is undetermined. This rearrangement joins TRBV29-1 to TRBJ1-2, with D possibly TRBD1 on 5 matching bases. The specimen was blood. The receptor's source is a woman in her twenties or thirties in good health. For the CDR3, the DNA is TGCAGCGGGAGCCAGGACGGGGGTGGTGGCTACACCTTC. Amino acids: CSGSQDGGGGYTF.